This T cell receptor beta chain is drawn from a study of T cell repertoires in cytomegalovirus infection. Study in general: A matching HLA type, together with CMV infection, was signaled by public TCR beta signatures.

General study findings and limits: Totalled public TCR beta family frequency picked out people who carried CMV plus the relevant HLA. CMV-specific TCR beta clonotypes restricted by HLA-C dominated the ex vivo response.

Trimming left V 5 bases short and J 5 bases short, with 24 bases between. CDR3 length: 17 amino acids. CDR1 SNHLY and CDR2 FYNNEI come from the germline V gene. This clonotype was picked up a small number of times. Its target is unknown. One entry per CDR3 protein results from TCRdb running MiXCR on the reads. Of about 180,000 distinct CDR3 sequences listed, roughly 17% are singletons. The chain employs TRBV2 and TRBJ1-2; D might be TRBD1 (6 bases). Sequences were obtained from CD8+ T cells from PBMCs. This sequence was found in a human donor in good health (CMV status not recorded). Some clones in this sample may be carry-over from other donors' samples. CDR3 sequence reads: CASSKQHPSQGGYGYTF. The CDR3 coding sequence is TGTGCCAGCAGTAAACAACACCCCTCACAGGGTGGGTATGGCTACACCTTC.